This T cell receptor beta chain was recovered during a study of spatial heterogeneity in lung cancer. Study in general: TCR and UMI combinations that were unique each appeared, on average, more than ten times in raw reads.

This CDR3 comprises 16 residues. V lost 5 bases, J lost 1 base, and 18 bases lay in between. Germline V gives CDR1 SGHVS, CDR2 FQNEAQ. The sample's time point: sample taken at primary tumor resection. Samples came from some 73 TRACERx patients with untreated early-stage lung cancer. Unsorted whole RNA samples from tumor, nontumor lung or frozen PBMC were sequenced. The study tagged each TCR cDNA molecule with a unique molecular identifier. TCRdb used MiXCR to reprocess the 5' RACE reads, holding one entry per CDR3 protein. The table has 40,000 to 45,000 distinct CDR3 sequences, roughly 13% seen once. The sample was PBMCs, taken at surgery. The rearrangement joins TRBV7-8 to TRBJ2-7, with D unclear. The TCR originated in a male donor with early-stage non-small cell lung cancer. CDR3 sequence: CASSPEVALRSYEQYF. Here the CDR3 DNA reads TGTGCCAGCAGCCCAGAGGTGGCGCTTAGGTCCTACGAGCAGTACTTC.